Listed below are T cell receptor beta chains from one sample, sequenced in a study of cytomegalovirus exposure and HLA in healthy donors. Sequencing used immunoSEQ multiplex PCR; TCRdb keeps in-frame clones, though not all of them. The sample shows 60,000 to 85,000 clones, around two thirds of them seen only once. The sequenced material came from PBMCs. Receptors were obtained from a human donor in good health. Both conserved end residues are part of each CDR3. D genes are given only for firm matches. Clone size is given for some rows only: seen once, a few or many times, or a class if the clone is expanded.

size: -; V: TRBV2; J: TRBJ1-2; length: 14; D: -; DNA: -; CDR3: CASILAGSGHGYTF
size: -; V: TRBV19; J: TRBJ1-5; length: 14; D: -; DNA: TGTGCCAGTAGTGTGGCCTTGGGCAATCAGCCCCAGCATTTT; CDR3: CASSVALGNQPQHF
size: once; V: TRBV7-9; J: TRBJ1-3; length: 16; D: -; DNA: TGTGCCAGCAGCTTAGAAACAGGAACCTCTGGAAACACCATATATTTT; CDR3: CASSLETGTSGNTIYF
size: -; V: TRBV6-5; J: TRBJ2-2; length: 15; D: TRBD2; DNA: TGTGCCAGCAGATACCCGGGACTATCCACCGGGGAGCTGTTTTTT; CDR3: CASRYPGLSTGELFF
size: -; V: TRBV5-6; J: TRBJ2-7; length: 14; D: TRBD2; DNA: TGTGCCAGCAGCTCCGGGCGGGGGGCCTACGAGCAGTACTTC; CDR3: CASSSGRGAYEQYF
size: -; V: TRBV7-3; J: TRBJ2-3; length: 14; D: -; DNA: TGTGCCAGCAGCTTGGGAGCCGCCGGGGATACGCAGTATTTT; CDR3: CASSLGAAGDTQYF
size: -; V: TRBV30; J: TRBJ1-3; length: 14; D: -; DNA: TGTGCCTGGAGTATTAGCGGGGGAGGAAACACCATATATTTT; CDR3: CAWSISGGGNTIYF
size: -; V: TRBV28; J: TRBJ2-2; length: 18; D: -; DNA: TGTGCCAGCAGGCTACCAACGGGGGTTGGGGCCCCCACCGGGGAGCTGTTTTTT; CDR3: CASRLPTGVGAPTGELFF
size: -; V: TRBV28; J: TRBJ1-1; length: 14; D: -; DNA: TGTGCCAGCAGTACCGCGGGGGCGTACACTGAAGCTTTCTTT; CDR3: CASSTAGAYTEAFF
size: -; V: TRBV6-1; J: TRBJ1-4; length: 15; D: TRBD1; DNA: TGTGTCAGCAGGGGGACAGGGGAGGGGGGTGGAAAACTGTTTTTT; CDR3: CVSRGTGEGGGKLFF
size: -; V: TRBV11-2; J: TRBJ2-2; length: 16; D: -; DNA: TGTGCCAGCAGCTTAGAGCCAGTCTCGAACACCGGGGAGCTGTTTTTT; CDR3: CASSLEPVSNTGELFF
size: few; V: TRBV29-1; J: TRBJ2-2; length: 15; D: TRBD1; DNA: TGCAGCGTTGAGGAAACAGGGGGCAAGATCGGGGAGCTGTTTTTT; CDR3: CSVEETGGKIGELFF
size: -; V: TRBV5-1; J: TRBJ2-3; length: 19; D: TRBD1; DNA: TGCGCCAGCAGCTGGGACAGGGGGCGTATAGCGGGAGTTACAGATACGCAGTATTTT; CDR3: CASSWDRGRIAGVTDTQYF
size: -; V: TRBV27; J: TRBJ1-2; length: 14; D: TRBD1; DNA: TGTGCCAGCAGTCCTCGGACAGGGACCTATGGCTACACCTTC; CDR3: CASSPRTGTYGYTF
size: -; V: TRBV30; J: TRBJ2-7; length: 16; D: TRBD1; DNA: TGTGCCTGGGTCCTCTTACCGGGACAGGGGGCTTACGAGCAGTACTTC; CDR3: CAWVLLPGQGAYEQYF
size: -; V: TRBV11-2; J: TRBJ1-2; length: 13; D: -; DNA: TGTGCCAGCAGCTTGTACAGGGACTATGGCTACACCTTC; CDR3: CASSLYRDYGYTF
size: once; V: TRBV30; J: TRBJ2-5; length: 11; D: TRBD2; DNA: TGTACGGGGAGGGCCGGAGAGACCCAGTACTTC; CDR3: CTGRAGETQYF
size: -; V: TRBV9; J: TRBJ2-1; length: 14; D: TRBD2; DNA: TGTGCCAGCAGCGTAAGGACTAGCGGAGGGGAGCAGTTCTTC; CDR3: CASSVRTSGGEQFF
size: -; V: TRBV7-2; J: TRBJ2-7; length: 14; D: TRBD1; DNA: TGTGCCAGCAGCCTCCGGGACAGCTCCTACGAGCAGTACTTC; CDR3: CASSLRDSSYEQYF
size: few; V: TRBV5-5; J: TRBJ1-1; length: 14; D: TRBD1; DNA: TGTGCCAGCAGCACGGGACAGTCCATCACTGAAGCTTTCTTT; CDR3: CASSTGQSITEAFF
size: few; V: TRBV5-6; J: TRBJ2-7; length: 14; D: -; DNA: TGTGCCAGCAGCCAGACCGGATGGAGCTACGAGCAGTACTTC; CDR3: CASSQTGWSYEQYF
size: once; V: TRBV12-5; J: TRBJ2-2; length: 17; D: TRBD1; DNA: TGTGCTAGTGGTTCCGCCACAGGGGGCGAGGACACCGGGGAGCTGTTTTTT; CDR3: CASGSATGGEDTGELFF
size: -; V: TRBV27; J: TRBJ2-1; length: 15; D: TRBD2; DNA: TGTGCCAGCAGCCCCCTAGCGGGAGTCTACAATGAGCAGTTCTTC; CDR3: CASSPLAGVYNEQFF
size: -; V: TRBV19; J: TRBJ2-7; length: 15; D: TRBD2; DNA: TGTGCCAGTAGTATAGGACTAGCGGGCTCCTACGAGCAGTACTTC; CDR3: CASSIGLAGSYEQYF
size: once; V: TRBV25-1; J: TRBJ1-2; length: 15; D: TRBD1; DNA: TGTGCCAGCAGTGATTCCGGGACAGGGCCTAGGGGCTACACCTTC; CDR3: CASSDSGTGPRGYTF
size: -; V: TRBV30; J: TRBJ2-5; length: 14; D: TRBD2; DNA: TGTGCCTGGACTGGGACTAATATTCAAGAGACCCAGTACTTC; CDR3: CAWTGTNIQETQYF
size: -; V: TRBV10-1; J: TRBJ2-3; length: 15; D: TRBD2; DNA: TGCGCCAGCAGTAGACTAGCGGGGATGAGAGATACGCAGTATTTT; CDR3: CASSRLAGMRDTQYF
size: -; V: TRBV28; J: TRBJ2-5; length: 13; D: TRBD1; DNA: TGTGCCAGCAGTCAGACAGGGTATGGGACCCAGTACTTC; CDR3: CASSQTGYGTQYF
size: -; V: TRBV7-8; J: TRBJ2-5; length: 12; D: -; DNA: TGTGCCAGCCGGTCAGGGAGGGAGACCCAGTACTTC; CDR3: CASRSGRETQYF
size: once; V: TRBV7-2; J: TRBJ2-1; length: 14; D: TRBD2; DNA: TGTGCCAGCAGCTCGACTAGCGGGATTAATGAGCAGTTCTTC; CDR3: CASSSTSGINEQFF
size: -; V: TRBV10-3; J: TRBJ1-2; length: 13; D: -; DNA: TGTGCCATCAGTGATTCACAGGGCTATGGCTACACCTTC; CDR3: CAISDSQGYGYTF
size: -; V: TRBV5-1; J: TRBJ2-7; length: 15; D: TRBD2; DNA: TGCGCCAGCAGCTTGACAGCGGGAGCGTACTACGAGCAGTACTTC; CDR3: CASSLTAGAYYEQYF
size: -; V: TRBV6-6; J: TRBJ2-1; length: 13; D: TRBD2; DNA: TGTGCCAGCAGTTACGGCCTAGCGGGAGGGGAGTTCTTC; CDR3: CASSYGLAGGEFF
size: once; V: TRBV25-1; J: TRBJ2-1; length: 14; D: TRBD2; DNA: TGTGCCAGCAGTGGAGGGAGGGAAATAGATGAGCAGTTCTTC; CDR3: CASSGGREIDEQFF
size: -; V: TRBV6-1; J: TRBJ2-3; length: 16; D: -; DNA: TGTGCCAGCAGTGATTCCCGGGACTTTCGCACAGATACGCAGTATTTT; CDR3: CASSDSRDFRTDTQYF
size: -; V: TRBV7-9; J: TRBJ2-3; length: 15; D: TRBD1; DNA: TGTGCCAGCAGCTTAGTACAGGGGGGCACAGATACGCAGTATTTT; CDR3: CASSLVQGGTDTQYF
size: medium-sized; V: TRBV4-1; J: TRBJ1-5; length: 15; D: -; DNA: TGCGCCAGCAGCCAAGTAGAGGGGGGGAATCAGCCCCAGCATTTT; CDR3: CASSQVEGGNQPQHF
size: few; V: TRBV30; J: TRBJ2-1; length: 20; D: TRBD1; DNA: TGTGCCTGGAGTCTCCGTCTTTTGGAAAGACAGGGGAGCTCCTACAATGAGCAGTTCTTC; CDR3: CAWSLRLLERQGSSYNEQFF
size: few; V: TRBV5-1; J: TRBJ2-7; length: 15; D: TRBD1; DNA: TGCGCCAGCAGCTTGGGACAGGGGGCGGGTTACGAGCAGTACTTC; CDR3: CASSLGQGAGYEQYF
size: -; V: TRBV30; J: TRBJ1-5; length: 15; D: -; DNA: TGTGCCTGGAGTGCCCCCGTGGTGGAGGATCAGCCCCAGCATTTT; CDR3: CAWSAPVVEDQPQHF
size: -; V: TRBV28; J: TRBJ2-3; length: 15; D: TRBD2; DNA: TGTGCCAGCACCCCCGGGACTACCAACACAGATACGCAGTATTTT; CDR3: CASTPGTTNTDTQYF
size: -; V: TRBV6-5; J: TRBJ1-2; length: 14; D: TRBD1; DNA: TGTGCCAGCAGCCTCGGGACAGTAGGCTATGGCTACACCTTC; CDR3: CASSLGTVGYGYTF
size: -; V: TRBV9; J: TRBJ2-7; length: 15; D: TRBD1; DNA: TGTGCCAGCAGCACAGGGACAGGGAAACTCTACGAGCAGTACTTC; CDR3: CASSTGTGKLYEQYF
size: -; V: TRBV5-1; J: TRBJ2-7; length: 18; D: TRBD2; DNA: TGCGCCAGCAGCTTGGGACTAGCGGGAGGACCCAAAACCTACGAGCAGTACTTC; CDR3: CASSLGLAGGPKTYEQYF
size: -; V: TRBV5-1; J: TRBJ1-2; length: 13; D: -; DNA: TGCGCCAGCAGCTTGGATGGGAGCTATGGCTACACCTTC; CDR3: CASSLDGSYGYTF
size: -; V: TRBV29-1; J: TRBJ2-3; length: 10; D: -; DNA: TGCAGCGCCTACACAGATACGCAGTATTTT; CDR3: CSAYTDTQYF
size: -; V: TRBV5-1; J: TRBJ1-1; length: 12; D: TRBD1; DNA: TGCGCCAACGTGCAGGGGGATCAAGAAGCTTTCTTT; CDR3: CANVQGDQEAFF
size: -; V: TRBV6-1; J: TRBJ2-2; length: 15; D: TRBD1; DNA: TGTGCCAGCAGTGAAGAGACAGGGGGCGCCGGGGAGCTGTTTTTT; CDR3: CASSEETGGAGELFF
size: -; V: TRBV13; J: TRBJ1-1; length: 12; D: -; DNA: TGTGCCAGCAGCTTAGGGGGCTCTGAAGCTTTCTTT; CDR3: CASSLGGSEAFF
size: -; V: TRBV27; J: TRBJ1-2; length: 15; D: -; DNA: TGTGCCAGCAGTCCCCGAGGGGGGGCTGGCTATGGCTACACCTTC; CDR3: CASSPRGGAGYGYTF
size: -; V: TRBV5-1; J: TRBJ2-3; length: 16; D: -; DNA: TGCGCCAGCAGCTTAAAGGCGGAAACTAGCACAGATACGCAGTATTTT; CDR3: CASSLKAETSTDTQYF
size: -; V: TRBV5-1; J: TRBJ1-1; length: 13; D: -; DNA: TGCGCCAGCAGCCCGACAGCGAACACTGAAGCTTTCTTT; CDR3: CASSPTANTEAFF
size: -; V: TRBV6-5; J: TRBJ2-1; length: 14; D: -; DNA: TGTGCCAGCAGTTACGGGGCCGTTTACAATGAGCAGTTCTTC; CDR3: CASSYGAVYNEQFF
size: -; V: TRBV5-1; J: TRBJ2-7; length: 17; D: TRBD2; DNA: TGCGCCAGCAGCTTGGGGCCTAGCGGGACGAGCTCCTACGAGCAGTACTTC; CDR3: CASSLGPSGTSSYEQYF
size: -; V: TRBV10-2; J: TRBJ1-2; length: 15; D: -; DNA: TGCGCCAGCAGTGAGGCGGGGGGCGCATACTATGGCTACACCTTC; CDR3: CASSEAGGAYYGYTF